The 18 T cell receptor beta chains in this list originate from one sample, sequenced in a study of technical replicates of blood from a few donors. The assay was immunoSEQ multiplex PCR, and TCRdb's table has in-frame clones only and misses some. This sample has 84,000 or so clones, with approximately 97% found just once. Sequencing was done on a sample of T cells isolated from PBMCs. These receptors originate from a human donor in good health.

The V and J genes are TRBV11-2 and TRBJ2-4; the match to TRBD1 covers 8 bases. The V gene's germline CDR1 is SGHAT and CDR2 FQNNGV. This CDR3 comprises 13 residues. After removal of 6 bases from V and 4 bases from J, the junction contained 2 bases not matched to a gene. CDR3 in amino acids: CASRRTGKNIQYF. The CDR3 DNA is TGTGCCAGCAGAAGGACAGGGAAAAACATTCAGTACTTC. The full variable domain, with the rest looked up from reference TRBV11-2 and TRBJ2-4, is EAGVAQSPRYKIIEKRQSVAFWCNPISGHATLYWYQQILGQGPKLLIQFQNNGVVDDSQLPKDRFSAERLKGVDSTLKIQPAKLEDSAVYLCASRRTGKNIQYFGAGTRLSVL.

CDR3 sequence reads: CASSGQGEIYGYTF. CDR3 bases: TGTGCCAGCAGTGGACAGGGGGAAATCTATGGCTACACCTTC. V gene TRBV6-5 combines with J gene TRBJ1-2; 10 nucleotides line up with TRBD1. This CDR3 spans 14 amino acids. Per the germline V gene, CDR1 is MNHEY and CDR2 is SVGAGI. The V and J ends lost 5 bases and 4 bases, in that order; junction bases with no gene match: 4.

The CDR3 sequence is CASSLIFRYEQYF. CDR3 nucleotide sequence: TGTGCCAGCAGCTTAATTTTTCGCTACGAGCAGTACTTC. V and J are TRBV7-2 and TRBJ2-7; no definite D call. Germline CDR1 is SGHTA and CDR2 is FQGNSA. The CDR3 covers 13 residues. The V end was cut by 2 bases, the J end by 3 bases, with 8 bases between.

This chain links TRBV4-2 with TRBJ2-7; 9 positions agree with TRBD1. Germline V CDR1 and CDR2: LGHNA, YNFKEQ. The CDR3 loop spans 16 amino acids. The junction had 6 bases not matched to a gene; V was cut back by 3 bases and J by 0 bases. This chain's CDR3 is CASSHPDRGRSYEQYF. CDR3 sequence (DNA): TGTGCCAGCAGCCACCCGGACAGGGGACGCTCCTACGAGCAGTACTTC.

The chain is built from TRBV27 and TRBJ1-1; the D is unclear. With 4 bases removed from V and 4 bases from J, the gap between germline ends came to 16 bases. From germline, CDR1 is MNHEY and CDR2 SMNVEV (reference sequence). The CDR3 is 15 residues long. The CDR3 here is CASSWRAAGSTEAFF. CDR3 nucleotides: TGTGCCAGCAGTTGGCGGGCGGCTGGGTCCACTGAAGCTTTCTTT.

The chain employs TRBV7-9 and TRBJ1-4; D perhaps matches TRBD1 (6 bases). CDR3 size: 16 residues. V shed 5 bases and J shed 0 bases, with 13 bases lying between them. The V gene's germline CDR1 is SEHNR and CDR2 FQNEAQ (reference sequence). CDR3 bases: TGTGCCAGCAGCCCAGGGACAATTGCAACTAATGAAAAACTGTTTTTT. It codes for CASSPGTIATNEKLFF.

This rearrangement joins TRBV11-2 to TRBJ2-5; the D gene is possibly TRBD2 (6 bases). This CDR3 spans 15 amino acids. V dropped 5 bases and J dropped 4 bases, with 17 bases sitting between them. In germline, CDR1 is SGHAT, CDR2 FQNNGV. CDR3 amino acids: CASSPTPLRGETQYF. In DNA form, the CDR3 reads TGTGCCAGCAGCCCCACCCCCCTGCGGGGAGAGACCCAGTACTTC.

V usage is TRBV5-6 and J usage is TRBJ2-2, with a weak D call TRBD1 (6 bases). Germline V lookup: CDR1 SGHDT, CDR2 YYEEEE. Trimming took off 3 bases at V and 3 bases at J, with 12 bases between the two ends. This CDR3 is 15 amino acids long. The CDR3 is CASSYRQAYTGELFF. The CDR3 region has the DNA TGTGCCAGCAGCTACCGACAGGCTTACACCGGGGAGCTGTTTTTT.

The V call is TRBV13, the J call TRBJ1-3, with D possibly matching TRBD1 (6 bases). The CDR3 is made up of 16 amino acids. V was trimmed by 5 bases and J by 4 bases, leaving 18 bases between them. From germline, CDR1 is PRHDT and CDR2 FYEKMQ (reference sequence). The CDR3: CASSPRQVLTGNTIYF. In DNA, the CDR3 is TGTGCCAGCAGCCCTCGACAGGTCTTGACCGGAAACACCATATATTTT. Together with reference TRBV13 and TRBJ1-3, the CDR3 gives the full variable domain: AAGVIQSPRHLIKEKRETATLKCYPIPRHDTVYWYQQGPGQDPQFLISFYEKMQSDKGSIPDRFSAQQFSDYHSELNMSSLELGDSALYFCASSPRQVLTGNTIYFGEGSWLTVV.

CDR3 in amino acids: CASRAASGGYEQYF. The CDR3 DNA reads TGTGCCAGCAGAGCCGCCAGCGGCGGCTACGAGCAGTACTTC. This chain connects TRBV6-6 to TRBJ2-7; TRBD2 is a possible D gene (5 bases). The CDR3 runs to 14 residues. Germline CDR1 is MNHNY and CDR2 is SVGAGI (reference sequence). V lost 6 bases and J 3 bases, leaving 15 bases between the germline ends.

The table lists this clone with a few counts. The rearrangement links TRBV4-1 to TRBJ1-1, with TRBD1 matching over 10 bases. Germline trimming cut 1 base from V and 2 bases from J; bases unmatched to any gene: 4. The CDR3 runs 16 residues. Germline loops: CDR1 MGHRA, CDR2 YSYEKL. The DNA for the CDR3 is TGCGCCAGCAGCCAAGGTGGACAGGGGGGAAACACTGAAGCTTTCTTT. Protein product: CASSQGGQGGNTEAFF.

This clone was seen once. This chain links TRBV5-1 with TRBJ2-5; TRBD1 matches 9 bases. CDR3 length equals 14 residues. Germline V CDR1 and CDR2: SGHRS, YFSETQ. Trimming cost V 2 bases and J 5 bases; bases outside gene matches: 4. The CDR3 DNA reads TGCGCCAGCAGCTTTGACAGGGGGGACGAGACCCAGTACTTC. Translated: CASSFDRGDETQYF.

This chain connects TRBV7-4 to TRBJ1-2, with D unclear. Germline V CDR1 and CDR2: SGHVT, SQSDAQ. Trimming took 2 bases from V and 5 from J, leaving 12 bases between them. The CDR3 sequence is 14 residues long. The CDR3 DNA follows: TGTGCCAGCAGCTTACGGGAAAAGATTTATGGCTACACCTTC. The encoded protein is CASSLREKIYGYTF. Using reference TRBV7-4 and TRBJ1-2 for the parts outside the CDR3, the full variable domain is GAGVSQSPRYKVAKRGRDVALRCDSISGHVTLYWYRQTLGQGSEVLTYSQSDAQRDKSGRPSGRFSAERPERSVSTLKIQRTEQGDSAVYLCASSLREKIYGYTFGSGTRLTVV.

This clone has a single count. The chain carries TRBV9 and TRBJ2-3, with a possible D match to TRBD1 (6 bases). Germline V gives CDR1 SGDLS, CDR2 YYNGEE. This CDR3 is built from 17 residues. Trimming left V 4 bases short and J 2 bases short, with 20 bases between. The CDR3 reads CASSPNAGTYFTDTQYF. Written as DNA, the CDR3 is TGTGCCAGCAGCCCAAACGCCGGGACATACTTCACAGATACGCAGTATTTT.

The chain has TRBV4-1 and TRBJ1-1; 8 bases agree with TRBD1. Looked up from germline, CDR1 is MGHRA and CDR2 is YSYEKL. The CDR3 is made up of 17 amino acids. Trimming took 3 bases from V and 6 from J; bases not matched to a gene: 15. CDR3 amino acids: CASSHGAGGGMVPEAFF. The DNA of the CDR3 is TGCGCCAGCAGCCATGGAGCAGGGGGCGGGATGGTACCTGAAGCTTTCTTT.

V and J are TRBV5-1 and TRBJ1-3; 8 nucleotides line up with TRBD1. The CDR3 consists of 15 residues. Trimming at V came to 4 bases and at J to 0 bases, leaving 3 bases not matched to a gene. CDR1 is SGHRS, CDR2 YFSETQ, per germline. CDR3 sequence reads: CASSEGTGSGNTIYF. CDR3 nucleotide sequence: TGCGCCAGCAGCGAAGGGACAGGCTCTGGAAACACCATATATTTT.

The chain carries TRBV7-2 and TRBJ1-1; 8 bases are shared with TRBD1. The V gene's germline CDR1 is SGHTA and CDR2 FQGNSA. This CDR3 comprises 14 residues. V lost 5 bases to trimming and J lost 4 bases; unmatched junction nucleotides: 6. CDR3 sequence: CASSGDRGATEAFF. Written as DNA, the CDR3 is TGTGCCAGCAGCGGAGACAGGGGCGCCACTGAAGCTTTCTTT. The variable domain in full, with the rest retrieved from reference TRBV7-2 and TRBJ1-1, is GAGVSQSPSNKVTEKGKDVELRCDPISGHTALYWYRQSLGQGLEFLIYFQGNSAPDKSGLPSDRFSAERTGGSVSTLTIQRTQQEDSAVYLCASSGDRGATEAFFGQGTRLTVV.

The chain carries TRBV7-9 and TRBJ1-4; 7 bases align to TRBD1. The J segment lost 8 bases and the V segment lost 1 base, leaving 7 bases of the junction unmatched. Looked up from germline, CDR1 is SEHNR and CDR2 is FQNEAQ (reference sequence). This CDR3 has 15 amino acids. CDR3 bases: TGTGCCAGCAGCTTAGAGGGGACAGCAGACGAAAAACTGTTTTTT. This sequence encodes CASSLEGTADEKLFF.